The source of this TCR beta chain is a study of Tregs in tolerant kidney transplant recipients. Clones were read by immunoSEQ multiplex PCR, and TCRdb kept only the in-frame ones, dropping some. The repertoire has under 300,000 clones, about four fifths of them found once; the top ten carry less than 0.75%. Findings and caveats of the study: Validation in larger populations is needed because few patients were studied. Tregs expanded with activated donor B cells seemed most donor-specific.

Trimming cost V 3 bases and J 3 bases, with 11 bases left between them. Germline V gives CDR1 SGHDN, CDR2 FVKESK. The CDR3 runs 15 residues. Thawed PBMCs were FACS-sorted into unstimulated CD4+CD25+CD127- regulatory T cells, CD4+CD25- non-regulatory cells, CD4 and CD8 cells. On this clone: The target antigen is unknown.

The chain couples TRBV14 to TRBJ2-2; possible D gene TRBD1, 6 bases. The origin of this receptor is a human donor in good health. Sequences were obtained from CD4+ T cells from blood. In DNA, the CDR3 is TGTGCCAGCAGCCACAAGGACAGATACACCGGGGAGCTGTTTTTT. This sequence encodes CASSHKDRYTGELFF. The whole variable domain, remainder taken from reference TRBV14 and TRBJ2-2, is EAGVTQFPSHSVIEKGQTVTLRCDPISGHDNLYWYRRVMGKEIKFLLHFVKESKQDESGMPNNRFLAERTGGTYSTLKVQPAELEDSGVYFCASSHKDRYTGELFFGEGSRLTVL.